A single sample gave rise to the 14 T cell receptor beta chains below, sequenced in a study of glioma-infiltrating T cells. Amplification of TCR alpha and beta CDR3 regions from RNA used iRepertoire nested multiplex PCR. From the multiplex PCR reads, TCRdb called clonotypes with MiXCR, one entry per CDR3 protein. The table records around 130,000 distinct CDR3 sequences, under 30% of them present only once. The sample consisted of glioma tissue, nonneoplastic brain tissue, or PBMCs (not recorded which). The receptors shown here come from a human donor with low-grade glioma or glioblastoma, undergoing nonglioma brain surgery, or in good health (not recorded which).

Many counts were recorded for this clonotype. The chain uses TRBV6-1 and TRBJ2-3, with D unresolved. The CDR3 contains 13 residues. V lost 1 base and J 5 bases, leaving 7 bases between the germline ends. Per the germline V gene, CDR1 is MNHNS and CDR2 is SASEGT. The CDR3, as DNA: TGTGCCAGCAGTGAAGGGGCCCGAGATACGCAGTATTTT. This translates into CASSEGARDTQYF.

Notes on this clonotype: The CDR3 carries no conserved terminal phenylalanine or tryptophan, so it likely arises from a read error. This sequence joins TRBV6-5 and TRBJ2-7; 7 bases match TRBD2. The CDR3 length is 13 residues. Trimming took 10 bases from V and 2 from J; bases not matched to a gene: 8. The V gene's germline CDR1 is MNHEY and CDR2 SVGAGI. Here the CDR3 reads CAIRDGGAYEQYA. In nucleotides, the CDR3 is TGTGCCATCAGGGATGGGGGGGCCTACGAGCAGTACGCC.

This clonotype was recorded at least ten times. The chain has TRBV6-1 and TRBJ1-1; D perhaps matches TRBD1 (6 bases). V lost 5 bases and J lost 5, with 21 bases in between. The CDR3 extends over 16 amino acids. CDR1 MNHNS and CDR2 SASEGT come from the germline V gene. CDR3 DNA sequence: TGTGCCAGCAGTTATCAACCATGGGGGGCCGGTACTGAAGCTTTCTTT. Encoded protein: CASSYQPWGAGTEAFF.

This CDR3 is CASSQRDTQYF. The CDR3 coding sequence is TGTGCCAGCAGCCAAAGGGATACGCAGTATTTT. The J gene is TRBJ2-3, the V gene TRBV7-2, with D unresolved. Germline CDR1 SGHTA, CDR2 FQGNSA. Deletions cut 5 bases from V and 6 bases from J, with 6 bases between. The CDR3 is 11 amino acids.

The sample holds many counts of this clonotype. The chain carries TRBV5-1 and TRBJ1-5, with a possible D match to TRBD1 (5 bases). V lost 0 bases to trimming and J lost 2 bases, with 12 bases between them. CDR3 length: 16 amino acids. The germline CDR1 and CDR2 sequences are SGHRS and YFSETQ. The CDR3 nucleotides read TGCGCCAGCAGCTTGGGTGGGGGGTACGGCAATCAGCCCCAGCATTTT. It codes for CASSLGGGYGNQPQHF. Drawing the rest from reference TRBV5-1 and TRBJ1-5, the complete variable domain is KAGVTQTPRYLIKTRGQQVTLSCSPISGHRSVSWYQQTPGQGLQFLFEYFSETQRNKGNFPGRFSGRQFSNSRSEMNVSTLELGDSALYLCASSLGGGYGNQPQHFGDGTRLSIL.

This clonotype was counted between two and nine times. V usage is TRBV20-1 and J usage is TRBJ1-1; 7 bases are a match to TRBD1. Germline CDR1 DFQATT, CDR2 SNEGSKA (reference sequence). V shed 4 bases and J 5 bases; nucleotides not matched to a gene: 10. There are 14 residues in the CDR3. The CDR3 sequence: CSATLQGLGTEAFF. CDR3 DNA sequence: TGCAGTGCTACCCTACAGGGGTTGGGAACTGAAGCTTTCTTT.

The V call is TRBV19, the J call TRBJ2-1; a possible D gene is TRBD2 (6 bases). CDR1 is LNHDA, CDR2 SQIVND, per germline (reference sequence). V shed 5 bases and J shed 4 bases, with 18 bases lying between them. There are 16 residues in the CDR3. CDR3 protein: CASSDPLASLYNEQFF. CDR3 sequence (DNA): TGTGCCAGTAGTGATCCCCTAGCGTCCCTTTACAATGAGCAGTTCTTC.

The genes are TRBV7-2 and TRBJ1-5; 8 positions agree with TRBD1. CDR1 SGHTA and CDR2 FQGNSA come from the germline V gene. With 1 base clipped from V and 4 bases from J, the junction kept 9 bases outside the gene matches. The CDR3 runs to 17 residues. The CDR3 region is CASSLVGRGLGNQPQHF. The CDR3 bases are TGTGCCAGCAGCTTAGTAGGCAGGGGGCTTGGAAATCAGCCCCAGCATTTT. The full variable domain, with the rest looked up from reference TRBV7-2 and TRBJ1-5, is GAGVSQSPSNKVTEKGKDVELRCDPISGHTALYWYRQSLGQGLEFLIYFQGNSAPDKSGLPSDRFSAERTGGSVSTLTIQRTQQEDSAVYLCASSLVGRGLGNQPQHFGDGTRLSIL.

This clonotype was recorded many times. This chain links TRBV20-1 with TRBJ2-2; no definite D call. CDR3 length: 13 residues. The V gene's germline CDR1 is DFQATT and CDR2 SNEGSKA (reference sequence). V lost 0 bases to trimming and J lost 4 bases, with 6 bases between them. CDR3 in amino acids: CSARDWGTGELFF. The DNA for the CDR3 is TGCAGTGCTAGAGATTGGGGCACCGGGGAGCTGTTTTTT.

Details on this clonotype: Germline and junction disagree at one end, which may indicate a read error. This CDR3 is CASSRENPGYGCTF. CDR3 nucleotides: TGCGCCAGCAGCCGAGAAAACCCAGGGTATGGCTGCACCTTC. This rearrangement joins TRBV4-1 to TRBJ1-2; D perhaps matches TRBD1 (5 bases). The CDR3 loop spans 14 amino acids. In germline, CDR1 is MGHRA, CDR2 YSYEKL.

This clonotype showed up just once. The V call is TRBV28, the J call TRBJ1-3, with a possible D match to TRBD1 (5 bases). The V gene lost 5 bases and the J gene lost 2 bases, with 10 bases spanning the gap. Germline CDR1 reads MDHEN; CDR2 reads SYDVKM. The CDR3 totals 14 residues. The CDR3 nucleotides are TGTGCCAGCAGTCCGCAGGGAACTGGAAACACCATATATTTT. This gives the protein CASSPQGTGNTIYF.

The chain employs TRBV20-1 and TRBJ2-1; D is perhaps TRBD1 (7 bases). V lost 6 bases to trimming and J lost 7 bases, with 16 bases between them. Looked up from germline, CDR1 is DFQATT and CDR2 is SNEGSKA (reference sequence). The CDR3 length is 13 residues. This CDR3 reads CSAPGQEGNEQFF. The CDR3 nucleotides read TGCAGTGCCCCCGGACAGGAGGGGAATGAGCAGTTCTTC.

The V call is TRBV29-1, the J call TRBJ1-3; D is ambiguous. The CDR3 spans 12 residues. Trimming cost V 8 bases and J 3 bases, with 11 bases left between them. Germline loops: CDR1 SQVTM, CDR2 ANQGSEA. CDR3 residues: CSSQLSGNTIYF. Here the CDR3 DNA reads TGCAGCTCACAGTTGAGTGGAAACACCATATATTTT.

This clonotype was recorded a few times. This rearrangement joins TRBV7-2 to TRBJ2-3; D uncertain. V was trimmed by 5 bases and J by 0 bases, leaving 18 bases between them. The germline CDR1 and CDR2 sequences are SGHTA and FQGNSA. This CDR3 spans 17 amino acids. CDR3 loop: CASSLYGPGTSTDTQYF. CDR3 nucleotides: TGTGCCAGCAGCCTTTACGGGCCAGGTACTAGCACAGATACGCAGTATTTT.